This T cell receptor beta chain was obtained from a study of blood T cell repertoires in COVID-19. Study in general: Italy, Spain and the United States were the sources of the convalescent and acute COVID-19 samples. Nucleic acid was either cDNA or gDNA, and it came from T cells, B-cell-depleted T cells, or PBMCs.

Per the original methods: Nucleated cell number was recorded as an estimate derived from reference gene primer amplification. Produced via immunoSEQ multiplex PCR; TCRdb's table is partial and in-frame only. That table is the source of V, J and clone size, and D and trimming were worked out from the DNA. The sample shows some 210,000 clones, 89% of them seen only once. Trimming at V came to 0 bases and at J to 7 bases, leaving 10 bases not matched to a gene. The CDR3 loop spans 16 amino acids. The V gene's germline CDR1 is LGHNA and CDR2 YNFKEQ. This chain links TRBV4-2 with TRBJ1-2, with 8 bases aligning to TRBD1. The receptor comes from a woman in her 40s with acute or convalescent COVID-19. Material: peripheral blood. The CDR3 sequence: CASSQDSFRGLGGYTF. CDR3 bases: TGTGCCAGCAGCCAAGATTCGTTCAGGGGGCTTGGTGGCTACACCTTC.